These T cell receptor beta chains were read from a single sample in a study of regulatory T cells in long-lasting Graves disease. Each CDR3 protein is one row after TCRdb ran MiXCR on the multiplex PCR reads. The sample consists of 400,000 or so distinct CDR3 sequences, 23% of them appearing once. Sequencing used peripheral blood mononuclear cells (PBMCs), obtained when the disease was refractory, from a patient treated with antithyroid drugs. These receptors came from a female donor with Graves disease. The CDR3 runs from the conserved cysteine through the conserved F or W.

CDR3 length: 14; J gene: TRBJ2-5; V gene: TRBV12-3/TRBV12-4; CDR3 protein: CTSSFNSEAGTQYF
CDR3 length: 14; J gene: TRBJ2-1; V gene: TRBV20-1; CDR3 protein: CSASPSATYNEQFF
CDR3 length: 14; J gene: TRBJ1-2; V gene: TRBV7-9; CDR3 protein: CASSGGTMDYGYTF
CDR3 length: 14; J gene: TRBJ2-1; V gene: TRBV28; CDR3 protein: CASSLWAGGNEQFF
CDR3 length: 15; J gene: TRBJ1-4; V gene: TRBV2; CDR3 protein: CASSESRGLPWKLFF
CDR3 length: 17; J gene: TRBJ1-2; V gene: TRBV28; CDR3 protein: CASSSRRKDRPNYGYTF
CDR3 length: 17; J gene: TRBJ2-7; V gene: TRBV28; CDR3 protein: CASSPIRTSGDRYEQYF
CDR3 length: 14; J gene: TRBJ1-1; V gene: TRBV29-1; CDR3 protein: CSVRTERPGTEAFF
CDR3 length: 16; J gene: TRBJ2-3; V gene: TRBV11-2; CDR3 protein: CASSLELAVNTDTQYF
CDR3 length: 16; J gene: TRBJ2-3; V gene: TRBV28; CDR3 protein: CASSPRLAAITDTQYF
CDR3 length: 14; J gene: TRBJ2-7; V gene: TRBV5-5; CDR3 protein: CASSLKDRGYEQYF
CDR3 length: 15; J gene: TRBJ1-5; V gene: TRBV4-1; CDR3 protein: CASSHPTAKNQPQHF
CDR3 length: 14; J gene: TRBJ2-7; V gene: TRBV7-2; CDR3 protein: CASSLAPAGGEQYF
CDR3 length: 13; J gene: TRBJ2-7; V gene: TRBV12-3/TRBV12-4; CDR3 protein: CASSWGLEGEQYF
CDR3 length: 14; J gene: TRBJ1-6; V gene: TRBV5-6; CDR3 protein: CASSADRGNSPLHF
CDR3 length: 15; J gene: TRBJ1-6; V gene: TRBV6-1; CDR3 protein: CASIPGQGLNSPLHF
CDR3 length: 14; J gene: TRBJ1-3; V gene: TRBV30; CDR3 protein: CAWSREISGNTIYF
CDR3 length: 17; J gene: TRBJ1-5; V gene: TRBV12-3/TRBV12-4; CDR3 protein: CASSLKSSGISNQPQHF
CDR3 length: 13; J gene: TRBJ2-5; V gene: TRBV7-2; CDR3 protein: CASSRLFWETQYF
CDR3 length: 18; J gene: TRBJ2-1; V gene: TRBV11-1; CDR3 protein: CASIGGGRDGYSYNEQFF
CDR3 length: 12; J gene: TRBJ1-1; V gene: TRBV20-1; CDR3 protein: CSAKGGDTEAFF